This T cell receptor beta chain was obtained from a study of cytomegalovirus exposure and HLA in healthy donors (TCRdb year 2017). Concerning the study at large: An earlier analysis of several hundred of the donors reported 276 Gb of sequence data and 95 million to 120 million unique TCR beta sequences obtained from about 180 million T cells. Alongside the repertoire data, information on donor age, sex, ethnicity and CMV serostatus was compiled. All discovery cohort repertoires had been generated on a single sequencing platform. The number of typed donors differed by locus: about 620-640 for A, B, C, DRB1 and DQB1; approximately 520 for DQA1; about 600 for DPA1; and around 490 for DPB1. To predict cytomegalovirus infection status, the study brought together high-throughput TCR immunosequencing, statistical association of individual TCRs with disease status, and machine learning. A later genetic analysis used genome-wide SNP genotypes for 398 of the 666 donors, treating that subset as a discovery cohort. To study patterns of TCR occurrence, a later analysis re-analyzed previously published TCR beta repertoires from around 660 donors and added high-resolution HLA genotyping. An early release that covered about 640 HLA-typed donors contained approximately 320 gigabases of sequencing data and about 93 million unique TCR sequences. A separate validation cohort of 90 to 150 different subjects was used in addition to the 666-subject first cohort. Among about 400 genotyped donors of the cohort, an average of roughly 230,000 unique TCR beta nucleotide sequences was sequenced per donor, of which about 19% were non-productive. In an earlier analysis of 550 to 700 of the donors, high-throughput TCR beta sequencing was used to judge whether each TCR beta V gene segment behaved as functional or pseudogenic. The aim of the study was to test whether cataloging public T cell receptors could identify signatures of past pathogen exposure. Of the roughly 400 genotyped donors, 65% to 90% were placed in the genetic ancestry cluster associated with self-reported Caucasian donors. The study used immunosequencing to profile the T cell repertoires of several hundred subjects and linked those repertoires to cytomegalovirus serostatus. About 5 DR-DQ haplotypes were handled as single units for association and clustering, since linkage in the cohort was strong. HLA typing covered class I and class II loci at four-digit resolution. The later analysis used no new phenotypic data to find candidate immune exposures, relying instead on TCR beta sequences and their occurrence across donors. Overall study outcomes, separate from this receptor: The study gave a list of some 150 TCR beta chains associated with cytomegalovirus. A later analysis reported that several top co-occurrence clusters appeared linked to parvovirus B19, influenza, CMV and Epstein-Barr virus. A later genetic analysis associated a missense DCLRE1C variant with V-gene and J-gene trimming of TCR beta chains, and an independent cohort replicated the association. Sequencing depth was assumed to be roughly uniform across donors in the presence/absence analyses, though that assumption may not hold. A further reported finding was that TCR beta sequences accurately predicted the HLA-A and HLA-B alleles for most subjects in the first cohort. Specific HLA alleles were associated with 15,000 to 20,000 TCR beta sequences at a false discovery rate of 0.05 in a later analysis. In vitro tests confirmed that a few of the cytomegalovirus-associated TCR beta chains recognize cytomegalovirus antigens. According to a later analysis, TCR association rates differed among HLA loci, with DRB1 alleles showing the most associated TCRs and HLA-C alleles showing the fewest. Because the 87-base-pair reads could not distinguish some IMGT-functional V segments, including TRBV6-2 and TRBV6-3, those segments were excluded. Immune exposure information for the cohort was limited to CMV serostatus. A group of highly shared sequence variants was considered likely to be a technical artifact of the sequencing pipeline. In this cohort, only TCR beta chains were sequenced, and detectable features were limited by the absence of alpha or paired-chain data. Most TCR sequences were seen in very few donors, while some public TCRs were found in many individuals. HLA typing was unavailable for some donors at each locus, so association tests used only the typed subset. Assigning TCR associations to individual alleles was difficult when HLA alleles, especially DR and DQ, strongly co-occurred. Broadly in line with IMGT annotations, most TCR beta V segments showed up in productive rearrangements about 90% or about 30% of the time in an earlier analysis of roughly 590 of the donors. The classifier was reported to diagnose cytomegalovirus status with high specificity and sensitivity in both the original cohort and the validation cohort. In a later analysis, HLA-associated TCR beta chains showed more clonal expansion and lower generation probabilities than non-associated chains that were equally common. Approximately 16 rarely observed V segments, including chromosome 9 orphons, were excluded from the earlier analysis of several hundred of the donors because counts were too low. A later analysis found that most CMV-associated TCR beta chains appeared HLA-restricted, with HLA associations seemingly driven largely by CMV exposure. Correlated functional status among segregating V segments might be attributable to linkage disequilibrium, but an unknown experimental factor could not be ruled out. According to a later genetic analysis, donors in an Asian-associated ancestry cluster had fewer N-insertions in productive TCRs than the approximately 700-donor mean. The authors suggested that the approach could potentially be generalized to other disease states and immunological phenotypes.

Library preparation employed the immunoSEQ multiplex PCR assay. A mixture of 60 forward primers for TCR Vbeta segments and 13 reverse primers for TCR Jbeta segments was used in the multiplex PCR. A multiplex PCR assay on genomic DNA amplified the CDR3 region of rearranged TCR beta genes. The Illumina HiSeq System was used to sequence the amplified TCR beta libraries as 87-base-pair reads. The authors processed their data as follows. Across the 670 or so repertoires, a later analysis counted approximately 75 million unique TCR beta chains, around 11 million of which were shared by at least two donors. A nearest-neighbor algorithm error-corrected the raw reads and collapsed the reads into unique sequences, merging closely related sequences to remove PCR and sequencing errors. CDR3 sequences were aligned to IMGT reference sequences to assign V, D and J gene segments. For a sequence to be retained, a match of at least six nucleotides to both a V gene segment and a J gene segment was required. A rearrangement was called productive if the CDR3 had no stop codons and remained in frame with V and J, and every other rearrangement was called non-productive. CDR3 was defined according to IMGT convention as the region running from the second conserved V-encoded cysteine to the conserved J-encoded phenylalanine. Sequences without an unambiguous match to a single V gene segment were excluded from the earlier analysis of a few hundred of the donors. An earlier analysis of fewer than 650 of the donors classified V segments as functional when productive rearrangements were above 56.7% and as segregating when the standard deviation between donors was above 5%. A statistical classification framework was developed to diagnose cytomegalovirus status using the catalog of TCR beta chain sequences. In a later analysis, V and J genes were assigned by comparing TCR nucleotide sequences against IMGT/GENE-DB human TR gene sequences. Using the TCRdist pipeline, a later analysis assigned CDR3 sequences along with most-parsimonious VDJ recombination scenarios. In a later analysis, each TCR beta chain was defined by its CDR3 amino acid sequence together with its V-gene family, and reads without a unique V-gene family were excluded. In a later analysis, nearly 600 highly shared, low-generation-probability nucleotide sequences were removed to address suspected cross-contamination and a sequencing artifact. For each public chain, a later analysis derived a clonal expansion index from normalized ranks of inferred template counts within each repertoire. A later analysis computed generation probabilities with a VDJ recombination model fitted to out-of-frame rearrangements, and checked the results against IGoR. Hypergeometric tests were used in a later analysis to score TCR-TCR, TCR-HLA and TCR-CMV co-occurrence, with a repertoire-size bias correction applied to the TCR pairs. False discovery rates were estimated in a later analysis by permuting HLA or CMV assignments 20 times. In a later analysis, co-occurring TCRs were grouped using DBSCAN, with TCRdist sequence similarity added in when clustering inside HLA-allele-positive subsets. Co-occurrence clustering excluded repertoires with fewer than 30,000 or more than 120,000 public chains, plus five with anomalous nucleotide sharing. Imported from immuneACCESS, the table was reduced by TCRdb to in-frame sequences with V and J called. These copies leave out some clones; in studies compared against another copy, an unresolved V gene accounts for under half, and the cause of the remainder is not known. D and trimming were read from the DNA, whereas the V and J calls and clone size are those reported in that table. The sample includes 150,000 to 200,000 clones, with 60% to 85% observed a single time. Around 3% of the sample is held by the ten biggest clonotypes.

The cohort was made up of about 610 healthy bone marrow donors. At the time of sampling, every cohort member was nominally healthy, though immune exposures that went unrecorded were likely present. The donor tested CMV seropositive, placing the donor among the approximately 290 seropositive members of the cohort. A peripheral blood sample was collected from each donor, and TCR beta sequencing was performed on peripheral blood mononuclear cells. The Qiagen DNeasy Blood Extraction Kit was used to extract genomic DNA from the blood cell samples. Turning to this clone: The specificity of this receptor is unknown. No much larger clonotype is one base removed from it; base qualities were not supplied.

Between the V and J ends, shortened by 5 bases and 8 bases respectively, the junction contains 15 bases. Per the germline V gene, SQVTM is the CDR1 and ANQGSEA is the CDR2. The CDR3 covers 12 residues, taking in both the cysteine and the phenylalanine. Just CDR3 DNA is preserved here, 36 bases in frame from base 1. The chain is made from TRBV29-1 and TRBJ1-2, with an unclear D gene assignment. The sequenced sample was PBMCs. The TCR comes from a woman between 45 and 60 years old in good health and CMV-seropositive. The sequenced DNA: TGCAGCGTTCTTGAAGATTATGGCGGCTACACCTTC. Translated, it reads CSVLEDYGGYTF.